This is a list of T cell receptor beta chains from one sample in a study of Ad26.COV2.S vaccination and SARS-CoV-2 variants. The assay was immunoSEQ multiplex PCR, and TCRdb's table has in-frame clones only and misses some. The sample carries 150,000 to 200,000 clones, around nine tenths recorded once. Sequences were derived from peripheral blood, sampled after recovery from COVID-19. The source is a human donor who had recovered from COVID-19. Each CDR3 is given with its conserved first and last residue. The D gene is left open where the match is weak. Clone size, where shown, is once, few, many, or a class for clones that have expanded.

- TRBJ2-7 TRBV21-1 - CASYQGTQGNPYEQYF TGTGCCAGCTACCAAGGTACACAGGGAAACCCATACGAGCAGTACTTC
- TRBJ1-5 TRBV9 - CASSSGSGQPQHF TGTGCCAGCAGCTCAGGGTCGGGTCAGCCCCAGCATTTT
TRBD1 TRBJ2-7 TRBV12-3/TRBV12-4 - CASSLTGSEQYF TGTGCCAGCAGCCTGACAGGGAGTGAGCAGTACTTC
- TRBJ2-2 TRBV4-1 - CASSQGTGELFF TGCGCCAGCAGCCAGGGCACCGGGGAGCTGTTTTTT
- TRBJ2-1 TRBV5-5 once CASSIRLEQFF TGTGCCAGCAGCATTAGGTTGGAGCAGTTCTTC
- TRBJ2-2 TRBV4-1 once CASSQLKQANTGELFF TGCGCCAGCAGCCAACTCAAGCAGGCGAACACCGGGGAGCTGTTTTTT
- TRBJ1-5 TRBV4-1 - CASTPEGTVYSNQPQHF TGCGCCAGCACCCCAGAGGGAACGGTTTATAGCAATCAGCCCCAGCATTTT
- TRBJ1-4 TRBV28 - CASSLRAGELFF TGTGCCAGCAGTTTACGCGCCGGGGAACTGTTTTTT
- TRBJ1-3 TRBV7-9 - CASRLGGAGQGNSGNTIYF TGTGCCAGCAGGTTAGGGGGGGCAGGTCAGGGCAACTCTGGAAACACCATATATTTT
- TRBJ2-5 TRBV5-1 - CASSLAGMRGETQYF TGCGCCAGCAGCTTGGCAGGGATGAGAGGGGAGACCCAGTACTTC
- TRBJ1-1 TRBV19 few CASSFTGNTEAFF TGTGCCAGTAGTTTTACAGGGAACACTGAAGCTTTCTTT
- TRBJ1-1 TRBV19 - CASVGGAEAFF TGTGCCAGTGTCGGGGGGGCTGAAGCTTTCTTT
TRBD1 TRBJ1-1 TRBV4-2 - CASSQVTGTGRGSTEAFF TGTGCCAGCAGCCAAGTGACCGGGACAGGGAGAGGCAGCACTGAAGCTTTCTTT
TRBD1 TRBJ2-7 TRBV4-1 - CASSQGGAGTGPNEQYF TGCGCCAGCAGCCAAGGGGGGGCCGGGACAGGGCCAAACGAGCAGTACTTC
- TRBJ2-5 TRBV2 - CASTRGGQSAETQYF TGTGCCAGCACCCGTGGTGGGCAGTCGGCGGAGACCCAGTACTTC
- TRBJ2-7 TRBV7-9 - CASSSETAYEQYF TGTGCCAGCAGCTCAGAGACAGCCTACGAGCAGTACTTC
- TRBJ1-5 TRBV5-1 - CASSSGTGEQPQHF TGCGCCAGCAGCTCGGGGACGGGGGAACAGCCCCAGCATTTT
- TRBJ1-1 TRBV3-1/TRBV3-2 - CASVGTEAFF TGTGCCTCCGTAGGGACTGAAGCTTTCTTT
- TRBJ2-3 TRBV9 - CASSDADTQYF TGTGCCAGCAGCGACGCAGATACGCAGTATTTT
TRBD1 TRBJ1-4 TRBV5-5 - CASSLGQATNEKLFF TGTGCCAGCAGCCTGGGACAGGCAACTAATGAAAAACTGTTTTTT
TRBD1 TRBJ1-6 TRBV5-1 once CASSPGTGLYNSPLHF TGCGCCAGCAGCCCAGGGACAGGGCTCTATAATTCACCCCTCCACTTT
TRBD2 TRBJ2-1 TRBV29-1 - CSSAGTSWNEQFF TGCAGCTCGGCCGGGACTAGTTGGAATGAGCAGTTCTTC
TRBD1 TRBJ1-6 TRBV7-9 - CASSGQGAALHF TGTGCCAGCAGCGGACAGGGGGCGGCCCTCCACTTT
- TRBJ2-7 TRBV4-2 - CASSQDWSYEQYF TGTGCCAGCAGCCAAGACTGGTCCTACGAGCAGTACTTC
- TRBJ1-1 TRBV9 - CASSPGTEAFF TGTGCCAGCAGCCCGGGGACGGAAGCTTTCTTT
TRBD1 TRBJ1-5 TRBV2 - CASSEQTGVIQPQHF TGTGCCAGCAGTGAACAGACAGGGGTGATTCAGCCCCAGCATTTT
TRBD2 TRBJ2-5 TRBV10-3 once CAISEGSGVFGETQYF TGTGCCATCAGTGAAGGTAGCGGGGTGTTTGGGGAGACCCAGTACTTC
TRBD2 TRBJ2-1 TRBV5-4 few CASNKLADRYNEQFF TGTGCCAGCAACAAACTAGCGGATCGGTACAATGAGCAGTTCTTC
- TRBJ2-1 TRBV7-8 - CASSSLSTGPYNEQFF TGTGCCAGCAGCTCCTTGTCCACGGGACCCTACAATGAGCAGTTCTTC
- TRBJ2-3 TRBV7-3 once CASSSGLFTDTQYF TGTGCCAGCAGCTCGGGACTTTTCACAGATACGCAGTATTTT
TRBD1 TRBJ1-5 TRBV30 - CAWQGASQPQHF TGTGCCTGGCAGGGGGCGAGTCAGCCCCAGCATTTT
- TRBJ2-7 TRBV5-1 - CASSLNRRAYEQYF TGCGCCAGCAGCTTGAACAGGAGAGCCTACGAGCAGTACTTC
- TRBJ2-7 TRBV28 - CASSSSLEGAREQYF TGTGCCAGCAGTTCATCGCTGGAGGGGGCGCGCGAGCAGTACTTC
- TRBJ1-2 TRBV4-1 - CASSQDWGTLNYGYTF TGCGCCAGCAGCCAAGATTGGGGGACTCTTAACTATGGCTACACCTTC
- TRBJ1-5 TRBV6-1 - CASSEVQPQHF TGTGCCAGCAGTGAAGTTCAGCCCCAGCATTTT
- TRBJ1-5 TRBV30 few CAWSVDNSNQPQHF TGTGCCTGGAGTGTAGACAATAGCAATCAGCCCCAGCATTTT
- TRBJ2-3 TRBV5-1 - CASSLEQGTDTQYF TGCGCCAGCAGCTTGGAACAGGGTACAGATACGCAGTATTTT
TRBD1 TRBJ1-2 TRBV7-9 - CASSLEGQGGYTF TGTGCCAGCAGCTTAGAGGGACAGGGTGGCTACACCTTC
- TRBJ1-6 TRBV5-1 few CASSQRTSSYNSPLHF TGCGCCAGCAGCCAGAGAACGAGCTCCTATAATTCACCCCTCCACTTT
- TRBJ1-6 TRBV7-2 - CASSLGDSAGYNSPLHF TGTGCCAGCAGCTTAGGTGATAGTGCAGGGTATAATTCACCCCTCCACTTT
- TRBJ2-7 TRBV28 - CASSVWGAQYF TGTGCCAGCAGTGTTTGGGGGGCGCAGTACTTC
TRBD1 TRBJ1-1 TRBV29-1 once CSANRGYGNTEAFF TGCAGCGCTAACAGGGGATATGGGAACACTGAAGCTTTCTTT